This entry lists 23 T cell receptor beta chains sequenced from one sample in a study of blood T cell repertoires in COVID-19. The repertoire was sequenced with immunoSEQ multiplex PCR; TCRdb's copy has only in-frame clones and lacks some. The data show 150,000 to 200,000 clones, around 90% seen once. Sequenced material: peripheral blood. The receptors were sampled from a man aged 60 to 75 with active or convalescent COVID-19.

The chain has TRBV6-6 and TRBJ1-5; the D gene is possibly TRBD1 (6 bases). CDR3 length: 16 amino acids. Trimming cost V 6 bases and J 9 bases, with 24 bases left between them. Germline loops: CDR1 MNHNY, CDR2 SVGAGI (reference sequence). The CDR3 coding sequence is TGTGCCAGCAGCAATGAGGGGGGGGCGGATCGGACGCCCCAGCATTTT. Amino acids: CASSNEGGADRTPQHF.

In its sample, this clone was seen once. The chain links TRBV5-1 to TRBJ2-5, with TRBD1 identical over 8 bases. Germline CDR1 reads SGHRS; CDR2 reads YFSETQ. The ends lost 2 bases at V and 1 base at J; junction bases unmatched: 7. CDR3 length equals 16 residues. CDR3 loop: CASSFYGQGSQETQYF. CDR3 nucleotide sequence: TGCGCCAGCAGCTTCTATGGACAGGGCTCCCAAGAGACCCAGTACTTC. Full variable domain (rest looked up from reference TRBV5-1 and TRBJ2-5): KAGVTQTPRYLIKTRGQQVTLSCSPISGHRSVSWYQQTPGQGLQFLFEYFSETQRNKGNFPGRFSGRQFSNSRSEMNVSTLELGDSALYLCASSFYGQGSQETQYFGPGTRLLVL.

This chain connects TRBV2 to TRBJ1-5; D unclear. The germline V gene encodes CDR1 SNHLY and CDR2 FYNNEI. Trimming took 6 bases from V and 7 from J, leaving 13 bases between them. The CDR3 consists of 13 residues. CDR3 sequence reads: CASRREGGQPQHF. The CDR3 DNA sequence: TGTGCCAGCAGGAGGGAGGGTGGCCAGCCCCAGCATTTT.

This chain joins TRBV7-3 and TRBJ2-7; possibly TRBD2 for D (7 bases). The CDR3 is 13 residues long. Germline CDR1 reads SGHTA; CDR2 reads FQGTGA. The V and J ends lost 5 bases and 8 bases respectively, with 16 bases between them. CDR3 region: CASSRRAGGQQYF. The CDR3 DNA is TGTGCCAGCAGCCGCCGTGCCGGGGGGCAGCAGTACTTC.

This chain joins TRBV27 and TRBJ1-2; 9 nucleotides align to TRBD1. Trimming removed 5 bases from V and 0 bases from J; junction bases left unmatched: 7. There are 16 residues in the CDR3. The germline CDR1 and CDR2 sequences are MNHEY and SMNVEV (reference sequence). The CDR3 DNA follows: TGTGCCAGCAGTCGGACAGGGGCCCAAGCTAACTATGGCTACACCTTC. As protein: CASSRTGAQANYGYTF.

The CDR3 DNA follows: TGTGCCATCAGTGTGGACAGGGGGAGGACTGAAGCTTTCTTT. This gives the protein CAISVDRGRTEAFF. The genes are TRBV10-3 and TRBJ1-1; 10 bases agree with TRBD1. Germline V gene lookup returns CDR1 ENHRY and CDR2 SYGVKD. This CDR3 has 14 residues. After removal of 4 bases from V and 5 bases from J, the junction contained 4 bases not matched to a gene.

The chain employs TRBV6-1 and TRBJ1-3; TRBD1 is a possible D gene (5 bases). Germline CDR1 reads MNHNS; CDR2 reads SASEGT. V dropped 3 bases and J dropped 4 bases, with 25 bases sitting between them. The CDR3 sequence is 19 residues long. The CDR3 DNA is TGTGCCAGCAGTGAGGATGATCGTTGGATGGGGCCTCGGGGAAACACCATATATTTT. Residues: CASSEDDRWMGPRGNTIYF.

This chain connects TRBV28 to TRBJ1-5, with D perhaps TRBD1 (5 bases). The length of the CDR3 is 14 residues. The germline V gene has CDR1 MDHEN and CDR2 SYDVKM. V lost 3 bases to trimming and J lost 4 bases, with 10 bases between them. This chain's CDR3 is CASSLLQVNQPQHF. In DNA form, the CDR3 reads TGTGCCAGCAGTTTGTTACAGGTTAATCAGCCCCAGCATTTT. Variable domain in full (rest from reference TRBV28 and TRBJ1-5): DVKVTQSSRYLVKRTGEKVFLECVQDMDHENMFWYRQDPGLGLRLIYFSYDVKMKEKGDIPEGYSVSREKKERFSLILESASTNQTSMYLCASSLLQVNQPQHFGDGTRLSIL.

The chain joins TRBV5-1 to TRBJ1-6; D unresolved. The CDR3 is 15 amino acids. The germline gives CDR1 SGHRS, CDR2 YFSETQ. Deletions cut 0 bases from V and 6 bases from J, with 10 bases between. CDR3 DNA sequence: TGCGCCAGCAGCTTGGGGCCAGTTGGTAATTCACCCCTCCACTTT. Translated: CASSLGPVGNSPLHF.

This sequence joins TRBV2 and TRBJ1-2; 8 bases fit TRBD1. This CDR3 contains 14 residues. CDR1 is SNHLY, CDR2 FYNNEI, per germline. J lost 5 bases, V lost 8 bases, and 10 bases had no gene match. CDR3 sequence: CASGPHQGAYGYTF. The CDR3 DNA reads as TGTGCCAGCGGGCCCCACCAGGGGGCTTATGGCTACACCTTC. The whole variable domain, remainder taken from reference TRBV2 and TRBJ1-2, is EPEVTQTPSHQVTQMGQEVILRCVPISNHLYFYWYRQILGQKVEFLVSFYNNEISEKSEIFDDQFSVERPDGSNFTLKIRSTKLEDSAMYFCASGPHQGAYGYTFGSGTRLTVV.

The CDR3, as DNA: TGCGCCAGCAGCCACCGACAGCCAGATACGCAGTATTTT. Protein product: CASSHRQPDTQYF. The gene calls are TRBV5-1 and TRBJ2-3, with D perhaps TRBD1 (5 bases). The CDR3 runs 13 residues. In germline, CDR1 is SGHRS, CDR2 YFSETQ. The V gene lost 4 bases and the J gene lost 4 bases, with 10 bases spanning the gap.

CDR3 in DNA: TGTGCCAGCAGGAAAGGAGATGGCTACACCTTC. It specifies CASRKGDGYTF. The gene calls are TRBV2 and TRBJ1-2; no clear D gene. The CDR3 covers 11 residues. V was shortened by 6 bases and J by 6 bases, with 8 bases between the two germline ends. CDR1 and CDR2 (germline): SNHLY, FYNNEI.

The gene calls are TRBV6-5 and TRBJ1-1; D may be TRBD1 (5 bases). The CDR3 runs to 12 residues. The germline V and J ends were trimmed by 6 bases and 7 bases, with 12 bases remaining between them. Germline CDR1 MNHEY, CDR2 SVGAGI. Here the CDR3 DNA reads TGTGCCAGCAGGCTACAGGAAAGTGAAGCTTTCTTT. Its translation: CASRLQESEAFF.

The chain joins TRBV5-1 to TRBJ2-7; 7 bases fit TRBD1. Germline V gene sequence: CDR1 SGHRS, CDR2 YFSETQ. The CDR3 covers 14 residues. J lost 2 bases, V lost 6 bases, and 8 bases had no gene match. CDR3 sequence: CASKDGTATYEQYF. The CDR3 nucleotides are TGCGCCAGCAAAGACGGGACAGCGACCTACGAGCAGTACTTC.

The chain couples TRBV6-6 to TRBJ1-5; D is uncertain. CDR3 length equals 12 residues. Trimming pared 6 bases from V and 6 bases from J, leaving 9 bases between. The germline gives CDR1 MNHNY, CDR2 SVGAGI (reference sequence). Here the CDR3 DNA reads TGTGCCAGCAGGGTCCTGGCTCAGCCCCAGCATTTT. This encodes CASRVLAQPQHF.

The rearrangement joins TRBV12-3 or TRBV12-4 to TRBJ1-2; D gene unclear. The CDR3 is 11 amino acids. V gave up 5 bases and J gave up 6 bases, with 7 bases separating them. The CDR3 protein is CASSVGDGYTF. The CDR3 bases are TGTGCCAGCAGTGTAGGAGATGGCTACACCTTC.

The chain carries TRBV24-1 and TRBJ2-7; 7 nucleotides align to TRBD1. The CDR3 sequence is 16 residues long. Germline trimming cut 0 bases from V and 0 bases from J; bases unmatched to any gene: 4. Germline assignment: CDR1 KGHDR and CDR2 SFDVKD. CDR3 DNA: TGTGCCACCAGTGATTTGGGGACAGCAAGCTCCTACGAGCAGTACTTC. Translated, it gives CATSDLGTASSYEQYF.

V and J are TRBV5-5 and TRBJ1-2; 7 bases fit TRBD1. The CDR3 has 13 amino acids. The junction had 6 bases not matched to a gene; V was cut back by 2 bases and J by 8 bases. CDR1 is SGHKS and CDR2 is YYEKEE in the germline V gene (reference sequence). The CDR3 loop reads CASSFTGTEGYTF. CDR3 DNA sequence: TGTGCCAGCAGCTTTACCGGGACAGAGGGCTACACCTTC.

The gene calls are TRBV6-4 and TRBJ1-2; 7 bases align to TRBD1. This CDR3 spans 16 amino acids. Germline-derived CDR1 and CDR2 are MRHNA and SNTAGT. The junction had 18 bases not matched to a gene; V was cut back by 11 bases and J by 3 bases. CDR3 sequence (DNA): TGTGCCTGGAGACAGGGAGGTAAGAAGGGACACTATGGCTACACCTTC. Amino acid sequence: CAWRQGGKKGHYGYTF.

The rearrangement joins TRBV4-2 to TRBJ2-2, with 8 bases fitting TRBD2. The J segment lost 8 bases and the V segment lost 4 bases, leaving 12 bases of the junction unmatched. The germline V gene encodes CDR1 LGHNA and CDR2 YNFKEQ. This CDR3 is built from 16 residues. The CDR3 reads CASSLRSFSGEGELFF. CDR3 DNA: TGTGCCAGCAGCCTCAGATCCTTTAGCGGGGAGGGGGAGCTGTTTTTT.

For the CDR3, the DNA is TGCGCCAGCAGCTTGGGACAGGTAAACGAGCAGTACTTC. Encoded protein: CASSLGQVNEQYF. The rearrangement uses TRBV5-1 and TRBJ2-7; a weak D match, TRBD1 (6 bases). The germline V gene encodes CDR1 SGHRS and CDR2 YFSETQ. The CDR3 runs to 13 residues. The V end was cut by 0 bases, the J end by 5 bases, with 9 bases between.

The genes are TRBV30 and TRBJ1-2; tentatively, D is TRBD1 (6 bases). The CDR3 consists of 14 residues. V lost 1 base and J 6 bases, leaving 15 bases between the germline ends. Germline CDR1 GTSNPN, CDR2 SVGIG (reference sequence). CDR3 DNA: TGTGCCTGGAGTGGAACAGGGATGGTTGATGGCTACACCTTC. It is translated as CAWSGTGMVDGYTF.

The V gene is TRBV5-6, the J gene TRBJ2-5; the D gene is possibly TRBD2 (6 bases). Germline V CDR1 and CDR2: SGHDT, YYEEEE. Trimming cost V 7 bases and J 0 bases, with 19 bases left between them. CDR3 length: 16 residues. CDR3 sequence (DNA): TGTGCCAGCCGGCCTCGGGCTAGCGCGTACCAAGAGACCCAGTACTTC. Translated: CASRPRASAYQETQYF.